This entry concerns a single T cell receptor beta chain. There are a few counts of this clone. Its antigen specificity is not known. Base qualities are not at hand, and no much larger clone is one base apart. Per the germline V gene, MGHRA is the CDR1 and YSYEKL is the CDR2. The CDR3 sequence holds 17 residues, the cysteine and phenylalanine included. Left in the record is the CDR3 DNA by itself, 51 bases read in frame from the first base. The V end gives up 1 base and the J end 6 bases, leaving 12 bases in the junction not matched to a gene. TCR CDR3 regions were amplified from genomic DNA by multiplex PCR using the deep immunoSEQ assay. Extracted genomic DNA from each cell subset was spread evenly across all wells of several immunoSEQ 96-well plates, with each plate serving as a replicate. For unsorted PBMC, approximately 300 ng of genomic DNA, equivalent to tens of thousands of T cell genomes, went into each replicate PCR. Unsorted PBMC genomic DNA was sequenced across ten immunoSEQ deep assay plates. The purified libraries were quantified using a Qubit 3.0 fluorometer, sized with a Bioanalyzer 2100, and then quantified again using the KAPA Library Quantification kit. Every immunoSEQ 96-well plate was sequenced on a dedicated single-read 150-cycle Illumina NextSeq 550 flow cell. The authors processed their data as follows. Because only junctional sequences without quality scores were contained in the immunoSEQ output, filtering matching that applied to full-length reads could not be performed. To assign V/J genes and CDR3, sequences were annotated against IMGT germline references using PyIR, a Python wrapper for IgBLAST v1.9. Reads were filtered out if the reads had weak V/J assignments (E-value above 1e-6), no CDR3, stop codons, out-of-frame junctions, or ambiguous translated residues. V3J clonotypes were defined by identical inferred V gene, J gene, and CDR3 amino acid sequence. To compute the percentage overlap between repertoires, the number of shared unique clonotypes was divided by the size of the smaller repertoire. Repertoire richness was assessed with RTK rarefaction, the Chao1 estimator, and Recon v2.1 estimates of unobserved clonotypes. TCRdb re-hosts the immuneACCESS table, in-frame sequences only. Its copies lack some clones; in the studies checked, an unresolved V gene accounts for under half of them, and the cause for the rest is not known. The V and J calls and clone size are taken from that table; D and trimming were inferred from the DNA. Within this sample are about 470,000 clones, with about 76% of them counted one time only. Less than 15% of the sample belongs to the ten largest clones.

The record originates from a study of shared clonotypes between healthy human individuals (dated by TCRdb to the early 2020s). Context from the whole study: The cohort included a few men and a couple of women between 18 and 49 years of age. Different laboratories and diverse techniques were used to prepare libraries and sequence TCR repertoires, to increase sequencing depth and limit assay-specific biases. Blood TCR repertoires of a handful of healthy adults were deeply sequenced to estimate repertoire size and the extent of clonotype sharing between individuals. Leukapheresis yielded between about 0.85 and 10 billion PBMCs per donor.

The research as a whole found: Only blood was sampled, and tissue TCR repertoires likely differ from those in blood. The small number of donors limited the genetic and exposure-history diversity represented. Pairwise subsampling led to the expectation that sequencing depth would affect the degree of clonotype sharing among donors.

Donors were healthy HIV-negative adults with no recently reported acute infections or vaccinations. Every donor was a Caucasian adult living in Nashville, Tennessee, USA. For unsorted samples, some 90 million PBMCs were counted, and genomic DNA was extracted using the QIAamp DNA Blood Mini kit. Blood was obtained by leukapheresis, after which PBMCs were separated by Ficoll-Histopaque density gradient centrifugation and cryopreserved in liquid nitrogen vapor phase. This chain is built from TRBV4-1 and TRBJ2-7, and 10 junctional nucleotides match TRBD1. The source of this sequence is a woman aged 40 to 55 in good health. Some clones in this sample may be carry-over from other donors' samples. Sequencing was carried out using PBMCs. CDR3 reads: CASSQGGIGDRGTEQYF. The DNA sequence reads TGCGCCAGCAGCCAAGGGGGAATTGGGGACAGGGGTACCGAGCAGTACTTC.